This entry lists 15 T cell receptor beta chains sequenced from one sample in a study of blood T cell repertoires in COVID-19. Here immunoSEQ multiplex PCR was the method, and the copy in TCRdb shows in-frame clones only, minus some. The sample includes about 330,000 clones, 85% of them seen just once. Material: peripheral blood. These receptors were obtained from a human donor in a cohort sampled during active COVID-19.

The V call is TRBV6-5, the J call TRBJ1-3; D gene unclear. The CDR3 extends over 14 amino acids. Looked up from germline, CDR1 is MNHEY and CDR2 is SVGAGI. V was cut by 0 bases and J by 4 bases, with 7 bases left in between. CDR3 sequence: CASSYSAQGNTIYF. CDR3 coding DNA: TGTGCCAGCAGTTACTCGGCACAAGGAAACACCATATATTTT.

The chain employs TRBV11-1 and TRBJ2-7; TRBD2 is a possible D gene (6 bases). Germline CDR1 reads SGHAT; CDR2 reads FQDESV (reference sequence). This CDR3 contains 15 residues. V lost 5 bases to trimming and J lost 0 bases, with 14 bases between them. The CDR3 sequence is CASSGAEGSSYEQYF. CDR3 sequence (DNA): TGTGCCAGCAGCGGAGCGGAGGGGAGCTCCTACGAGCAGTACTTC.

The chain employs TRBV7-2 and TRBJ1-4, with a possible D match to TRBD1 (5 bases). This CDR3 has 12 residues. V was shortened by 10 bases and J by 4 bases, with 10 bases between the two germline ends. Germline loops: CDR1 SGHTA, CDR2 FQGNSA. The CDR3 loop reads CAIGDFNEKLFF. Here the CDR3 DNA reads TGTGCCATAGGGGACTTTAATGAAAAACTGTTTTTT.

Only one count was recorded for this clone. V and J are TRBV7-9 and TRBJ1-1; D possibly corresponds to TRBD1 (6 bases). Germline lookup yields CDR1 SEHNR and CDR2 FQNEAQ (reference sequence). The CDR3 spans 13 residues. V gave up 3 bases and J gave up 7 bases, with 12 bases separating them. The CDR3 DNA reads TGTGCCAGCAGCTTCACAGGGAGAGGTGAAGCTTTCTTT. It translates to CASSFTGRGEAFF. The full variable domain, in which reference TRBV7-9 and TRBJ1-1 provide the parts outside the CDR3, is DTGVSQNPRHKITKRGQNVTFRCDPISEHNRLYWYRQTLGQGPEFLTYFQNEAQLEKSRLLSDRFSAERPKGSFSTLEIQRTEQGDSAMYLCASSFTGRGEAFFGQGTRLTVV.

The rearrangement uses TRBV2 and TRBJ2-1; 8 bases line up with TRBD2. Germline-derived CDR1 and CDR2 are SNHLY and FYNNEI. The V segment lost 5 bases and the J segment 8 bases; nucleotides outside the gene matches: 2. The CDR3 runs 12 residues. DNA of the CDR3: TGTGCCAGCAGTCTGACTAGCGATGAGCAGTTCTTC. This encodes CASSLTSDEQFF.

This chain joins TRBV6-2 or TRBV6-3 and TRBJ1-5; D not resolved. The CDR3 is 11 amino acids. Trimming removed 6 bases from V and 7 bases from J, with 7 bases in between. In germline, CDR1 is MNHEY, CDR2 SVGEGT. The CDR3 nucleotides read TGTGCCAGCAGCCGAGGCCAGCCCCAGCATTTT. The encoded protein is CASSRGQPQHF.

This sequence joins TRBV2 and TRBJ1-4; TRBD1 agrees at 7 bases. Germline-derived CDR1 and CDR2 are SNHLY and FYNNEI. V lost 0 bases to trimming and J lost 12 bases; unmatched junction nucleotides: 13. The CDR3 runs 16 residues. The CDR3 region is CASSEAPGTAAGELFF. CDR3 nucleotides: TGTGCCAGCAGTGAAGCCCCCGGGACAGCCGCCGGGGAACTGTTTTTT.

In this sample, this clone turned up once. The chain has TRBV7-9 and TRBJ2-7; D is ambiguous. V gave up 5 bases and J gave up 4 bases, with 6 bases separating them. CDR1 is SEHNR, CDR2 FQNEAQ, per germline (reference sequence). The CDR3 extends over 11 amino acids. DNA for the CDR3: TGTGCCAGCAGCCTAAAATACGAGCAGTACTTC. Its protein is CASSLKYEQYF.

The chain has TRBV3-1 (or the pseudogene TRBV3-2) and TRBJ1-1; D possibly corresponds to TRBD1 (5 bases). CDR1 and CDR2 (germline): LGHDT, YNNKEL (reference sequence). Trimming removed 3 bases from V and 4 bases from J, with 18 bases in between. This CDR3 comprises 16 residues. CDR3 nucleotides: TGTGCCAGCAGCCAGGTGGGGAAGGGGTGGACCACTGAAGCTTTCTTT. This gives the protein CASSQVGKGWTTEAFF.

This chain connects TRBV27 to TRBJ2-3, with TRBD2 matching over 12 bases. The germline gives CDR1 MNHEY, CDR2 SMNVEV (reference sequence). This CDR3 has 17 amino acids. Trimming removed 7 bases from V and 0 bases from J; junction bases left unmatched: 8. In nucleotides, the CDR3 is TGTGCCAGCAATCAACTAGCGGGGGGTTCTAGCACAGATACGCAGTATTTT. It yields the protein CASNQLAGGSSTDTQYF.

This clone was seen once. The genes are TRBV29-1 and TRBJ2-5, with 8 bases fitting TRBD2. CDR1 is SQVTM and CDR2 is ANQGSEA in the germline V gene. The CDR3 covers 15 residues. Unmatched junction bases numbered 11, after V lost 3 bases and J lost 5 bases. DNA of the CDR3: TGCAGCGTTGAGAGAGATAGCGGGGTACGGGAGACCCAGTACTTC. Protein product: CSVERDSGVRETQYF.

The V and J genes are TRBV5-1 and TRBJ2-7; 7 bases agree with TRBD2. The CDR3 has 16 amino acids. The V and J ends lost 1 base and 7 bases, in that order; junction bases with no gene match: 14. CDR1 SGHRS and CDR2 YFSETQ come from the germline V gene. The CDR3 spells CASSLSLADPWSEQYF. The CDR3, as DNA: TGCGCCAGCAGCTTGAGCCTAGCGGACCCCTGGAGTGAGCAGTACTTC.

About this clone: Other DNA sequences of this sample code for an identical CDR3. This chain connects TRBV6-5 to TRBJ2-2, with 7 bases identical to TRBD1. The CDR3 length is 14 residues. Germline trimming cut 9 bases from V and 3 bases from J; bases unmatched to any gene: 7. CDR1 is MNHEY, CDR2 SVGAGI, per germline. The chain's CDR3 is CASLRDRYTGELFF. The CDR3 DNA follows: TGTGCCAGTCTCCGGGACAGATACACCGGGGAGCTGTTTTTT.

This rearrangement joins TRBV5-1 to TRBJ2-7; 10 nucleotides match TRBD1. The CDR3 totals 15 residues. The germline V gene encodes CDR1 SGHRS and CDR2 YFSETQ. The V segment lost 0 bases and the J segment 6 bases; nucleotides outside the gene matches: 6. Here the CDR3 DNA reads TGCGCCAGCAGCTTGGCCGGGACAGGGGAAGGCGAGCAGTACTTC. Translated, it gives CASSLAGTGEGEQYF.

The rearrangement links TRBV7-3 to TRBJ2-7; TRBD2 matches 11 bases. Trimming removed 5 bases from V and 7 bases from J; junction bases left unmatched: 13. The CDR3 is made up of 16 amino acids. CDR1 is SGHTA, CDR2 FQGTGA, per germline. CDR3 DNA sequence: TGTGCCAGCAGCCCACATACCGGGACTAGCGGCAGAGAGCAGTACTTC. Amino acid sequence: CASSPHTGTSGREQYF.